The clone carrying this T cell receptor beta chain was picked up a small number of times. What it recognizes is unknown. These data belong to a study of T cells in Graves' hyperthyroidism and ophthalmopathy. Study-wide findings and caveats: From stable hyperthyroidism, ophthalmopathy was set apart by a 13 V-J model.

This CDR3 contains 16 residues. Germline V gives CDR1 SGHTA, CDR2 FQGNSA. V shed 5 bases and J shed 1 base, with 14 bases lying between them. Lactation, pregnancy, other autoimmune disease or uncontrolled infection excluded patients. Fresh 10 ml peripheral blood yielded PBMCs. The TCR beta CDR3 regions underwent amplification using RNA transcripts as the source. An initial round of RT-PCR targeting the TCR CDR3 relied on the HTBI primer set. TCRdb reanalysed the multiplex PCR reads using MiXCR and keeps one entry per CDR3 protein. This table has roughly 420,000 distinct CDR3 sequences, 15% to 17% appearing once.

This chain joins TRBV7-2 and TRBJ2-2; D call uncertain. The source material was blood. This TCR derives from a woman younger than 35 with Graves' hyperthyroidism. The CDR3 here is CASSRVSTQNTGELFF. The CDR3 nucleotides are TGTGCCAGCAGCCGCGTATCCACTCAGAACACCGGGGAGCTGTTTTTT.